The 22 T cell receptor beta chains below come from one sample, sequenced in a study of blood T cell repertoires in COVID-19. Libraries were prepared by immunoSEQ multiplex PCR; TCRdb keeps only in-frame clonotypes and omits some of them. The sample lists roughly 140,000 clones; over 70% were seen once. Sequences were obtained from peripheral blood. All receptors derive from an older woman with acute or convalescent COVID-19.

The genes are TRBV11-2 and TRBJ1-6; 7 bases fit TRBD1. The length of the CDR3 is 16 residues. The V gene's germline CDR1 is SGHAT and CDR2 FQNNGV. V gave up 5 bases and J gave up 3 bases; unmatched junction bases: 7. CDR3 in amino acids: CASSVRGFDYNSPLHF. The CDR3 coding sequence is TGTGCCAGCAGCGTCAGGGGGTTTGACTATAATTCACCCCTCCACTTT.

This clone was observed a single time. The rearrangement links TRBV5-4 to TRBJ2-7, with 7 positions matching TRBD1. Per the germline V gene, CDR1 is SGHNT and CDR2 is YYREEE (reference sequence). V lost 4 bases to trimming and J lost 5 bases; unmatched junction nucleotides: 15. This CDR3 contains 16 residues. The CDR3: CASSRGGGQLVHEQYF. CDR3 nucleotide sequence: TGTGCCAGCAGCAGAGGTGGGGGACAGCTAGTTCACGAGCAGTACTTC.

The V gene is TRBV2, the J gene TRBJ1-6; 7 nucleotides agree with TRBD1. The CDR3 is 17 residues long. Germline trimming cut 3 bases from V and 7 bases from J; bases unmatched to any gene: 12. In germline, CDR1 is SNHLY, CDR2 FYNNEI. This CDR3 is CASSDLKGGARNSPLHF. DNA for the CDR3: TGTGCCAGCAGTGACCTAAAAGGGGGCGCACGAAATTCACCCCTCCACTTT.

The chain recombines TRBV18 with TRBJ2-7, with D perhaps matching TRBD1 (6 bases). CDR3 size: 14 residues. Germline CDR1 KGHSH, CDR2 LQKENI. V lost 3 bases and J 5 bases, leaving 14 bases between the germline ends. CDR3 residues: CASSPIQGTDEQYF. In DNA, the CDR3 is TGTGCCAGCTCACCTATACAGGGAACGGACGAGCAGTACTTC.

The rearrangement uses TRBV11-1 and TRBJ1-1; no clear D. V was shortened by 5 bases and J by 0 bases, with 7 bases between the two germline ends. The CDR3 totals 13 residues. Germline loops: CDR1 SGHAT, CDR2 FQDESV (reference sequence). In DNA form, the CDR3 reads TGTGCCAGCAGCCAAATTTTGAACACTGAAGCTTTCTTT. Translated: CASSQILNTEAFF.

The chain joins TRBV14 to TRBJ2-2, with D maybe TRBD2 (6 bases). Germline V gene lookup returns CDR1 SGHDN and CDR2 FVKESK. Trimming shortened V by 0 bases and J by 0 bases, and 8 bases separated the two germline ends. The CDR3 sequence is 16 residues long. The CDR3 DNA reads TGTGCCAGCAGCCAAGATCTAGCGTCGAACACCGGGGAGCTGTTTTTT. Translated: CASSQDLASNTGELFF.

The chain is built from TRBV19 and TRBJ2-7, with 7 bases identical to TRBD2. V shed 3 bases, J shed 2 bases, and the junction held 4 bases outside the gene matches. The CDR3 extends over 14 amino acids. CDR1 is LNHDA and CDR2 is SQIVND in the germline V gene (reference sequence). The CDR3 region has the DNA TGTGCCAGTAGTATCAGCGGGGTAACCTACGAGCAGTACTTC. Translating gives CASSISGVTYEQYF. Based on the CDR3 plus reference TRBV19 and TRBJ2-7, the full variable domain is DGGITQSPKYLFRKEGQNVTLSCEQNLNHDAMYWYRQDPGQGLRLIYYSQIVNDFQKGDIAEGYSVSREKKESFPLTVTSAQKNPTAFYLCASSISGVTYEQYFGPGTRLTVT.

The CDR3, as DNA: TGTGCCAGCACCCCATTTCGGCGGACAGGGGACTACGAGCAGTACTTC. Its protein product is CASTPFRRTGDYEQYF. V is TRBV27 and J is TRBJ2-7, with TRBD1 identical over 9 bases. CDR3 length: 16 amino acids. Germline V CDR1 and CDR2: MNHEY, SMNVEV (reference sequence). Unmatched junction bases numbered 13, after V lost 7 bases and J lost 3 bases.

In its sample, this clone was seen a few times. The chain recombines TRBV27 with TRBJ1-2, with D tentatively TRBD1 (5 bases). V was shortened by 6 bases and J by 0 bases, with 17 bases between the two germline ends. The germline V gene has CDR1 MNHEY and CDR2 SMNVEV (reference sequence). The CDR3 extends over 16 amino acids. CDR3 in amino acids: CASSRIGRGANYGYTF. The CDR3 DNA reads TGTGCCAGCAGCCGAATAGGCCGGGGGGCTAACTATGGCTACACCTTC.

The chain uses TRBV27 and TRBJ1-2; D is undetermined. The CDR3 length is 13 residues. V lost 3 bases to trimming and J lost 3 bases, with 8 bases between them. CDR1 MNHEY and CDR2 SMNVEV come from the germline V gene (reference sequence). The CDR3 DNA sequence: TGTGCCAGCAGTTTGAACACATACTATGGCTACACCTTC. Its protein is CASSLNTYYGYTF.

In this sample, this clone turned up once. The chain joins TRBV28 to TRBJ1-6; D is perhaps TRBD1 (5 bases). CDR3 length equals 14 residues. Germline CDR1 is MDHEN and CDR2 is SYDVKM. Trimming took off 3 bases at V and 7 bases at J, with 10 bases between the two ends. The CDR3 loop is CASSFRQNNSPLHF. The DNA for the CDR3 is TGTGCCAGCAGTTTCCGACAGAACAATTCACCCCTCCACTTT.

This clone appeared a single time. This sequence joins TRBV7-9 and TRBJ1-1; D is undetermined. CDR3 length equals 14 residues. Germline V gene sequence: CDR1 SEHNR, CDR2 FQNEAQ (reference sequence). Trimming removed 7 bases at V and 3 bases at J, with 15 bases between. The CDR3 loop reads CASIPGAVDTEAFF. CDR3 DNA sequence: TGTGCCAGCATCCCCGGAGCGGTGGACACTGAAGCTTTCTTT.

J is TRBJ1-3 and V is TRBV5-1, with D maybe TRBD1 (6 bases). CDR1 and CDR2 from the germline V gene are SGHRS and YFSETQ. This CDR3 contains 14 residues. The V end lost 10 bases, the J end lost 4 bases, and 18 bases lay between the germline ends. The CDR3 DNA reads TGCGCCTCATCCCCGGGGGGCTCCGGAAACACCATATATTTT. It yields the protein CASSPGGSGNTIYF.

The chain employs TRBV18 and TRBJ2-7; 10 positions agree with TRBD2. Germline lookup yields CDR1 KGHSH and CDR2 LQKENI. The trim removed 3 bases at V and 3 bases at J, leaving 5 bases unmatched. This CDR3 region has 15 residues. In nucleotides, the CDR3 is TGTGCCAGCTCACCCCTGGCTAGCGGGAGCTACGAGCAGTACTTC. Translating it yields CASSPLASGSYEQYF.

This chain connects TRBV4-1 to TRBJ2-7, with TRBD2 as a possible D gene (6 bases). Trimming removed 4 bases at V and 2 bases at J, with 15 bases between. The CDR3 extends over 15 amino acids. Germline CDR1 MGHRA, CDR2 YSYEKL. The DNA of the CDR3 is TGCGCCAGCAGCCCCCTTGGGACGGGGGCCTACGAGCAGTACTTC. It codes for CASSPLGTGAYEQYF.

V and J are TRBV2 and TRBJ2-1; perhaps TRBD1 as D (5 bases). Trimming cost V 3 bases and J 6 bases, with 12 bases left between them. Per the germline V gene, CDR1 is SNHLY and CDR2 is FYNNEI. This CDR3 contains 14 residues. The CDR3 DNA reads TGTGCCAGCAGTGATGGGGCAGGACCCAATGAGCAGTTCTTC. Protein product: CASSDGAGPNEQFF.

The V and J genes are TRBV15 and TRBJ1-1; D possibly corresponds to TRBD1 (5 bases). Germline lookup yields CDR1 LNHNV and CDR2 YYDKDF (reference sequence). V was pared by 1 base and J by 12 bases, with 15 bases between. This CDR3 has 13 amino acids. CDR3 sequence: CATSRGRGSEPFF. CDR3 nucleotides: TGTGCCACCAGCAGAGGGAGGGGATCGGAGCCTTTCTTT.

CDR3 DNA: TGTGCCAGCAGTTTATCACAGAACTATGGCTACACCTTC. Protein sequence: CASSLSQNYGYTF. V and J are TRBV27 and TRBJ1-2; unclear D gene. The V and J ends lost 0 bases and 2 bases respectively, with 4 bases between them. The CDR3 extends over 13 amino acids. Germline CDR1 MNHEY, CDR2 SMNVEV (reference sequence).

This clone was counted a few times. The chain recombines TRBV6-1 with TRBJ2-1, with D unclear. Deletions cut 2 bases from V and 12 bases from J, with 14 bases between. Per germline, CDR1 MNHNS and CDR2 SASEGT. The CDR3 is made up of 13 amino acids. The chain's CDR3 is CASSESLVPGQFF. For the CDR3, the DNA is TGTGCCAGCAGTGAAAGCTTGGTTCCGGGGCAGTTCTTC.

The chain joins TRBV10-3 to TRBJ2-1; 10 bases match TRBD2. The CDR3 is 11 residues long. CDR1 is ENHRY, CDR2 SYGVKD, per germline. Losses at the gene ends were 2 bases for V and 14 bases for J; bases not matched to a gene: 0. The CDR3 reads CAISEGLAEFF. The CDR3 DNA follows: TGTGCCATCAGTGAGGGACTAGCGGAGTTCTTC.

The chain has TRBV27 and TRBJ2-5; 7 bases are shared with TRBD2. J lost 0 bases, V lost 2 bases, and 3 bases had no gene match. The CDR3 spans 15 residues. The germline V gene has CDR1 MNHEY and CDR2 SMNVEV (reference sequence). The CDR3 DNA is TGTGCCAGCAGTTTAGGAGGGAGGGACCAAGAGACCCAGTACTTC. This sequence encodes CASSLGGRDQETQYF.

The genes are TRBV7-9 and TRBJ2-3; D not resolved. This CDR3 is 15 amino acids long. In germline, CDR1 is SEHNR, CDR2 FQNEAQ (reference sequence). The V end lost 5 bases, the J end lost 0 bases, and 12 bases lay between the germline ends. CDR3 DNA: TGTGCCAGCAGCCTCGCGGTAGTTAGCACAGATACGCAGTATTTT. Amino acids: CASSLAVVSTDTQYF.